These 3 T cell receptor beta chains were all obtained from the same sample, sequenced in a study of T cell clonality in common variable immunodeficiency (dated by TCRdb to the mid-2010s). Libraries were made using the immunoSEQ multiplex PCR assay. Imported from immuneACCESS, the table was reduced by TCRdb to in-frame sequences with V and J called. These copies leave out some clones; in studies compared against another copy, an unresolved V gene accounts for under half, and the cause of the remainder is not known. In this sample the table shows roughly 57,000 clones, and no singletons are among them. The ten biggest clones cover 0.83% of the sample. Sequenced sample: peripheral blood mononuclear cells. The receptors here all came from a person aged 18 to 75 in good health.

This clone was seen repeatedly, ten times or more. The sequenced fragment ends 3 residues before the CDR3 boundary, so the rest is inferred from the germline J gene. The chain carries TRBV19 and TRBJ1-5; 11 nucleotides align to TRBD1. The CDR3 covers 15 residues. Germline V gene data show CDR1 as LNHDA and CDR2 as SQIVND (reference sequence). The trim removed 6 bases at V and 1 base at J, leaving 2 bases unmatched. The CDR3 region is CASRDRGPSNQPQHF. The DNA read from the CDR3 is TGTGCCAGTAGGGACAGGGGGCCGAGCAATCAGCCC. Full variable domain (outside the CDR3, taken from reference TRBV19 and TRBJ1-5): DGGITQSPKYLFRKEGQNVTLSCEQNLNHDAMYWYRQDPGQGLRLIYYSQIVNDFQKGDIAEGYSVSREKKESFPLTVTSAQKNPTAFYLCASRDRGPSNQPQHFGDGTRLSIL.

The table lists this clone with a few counts. This sequence may be a read error, since a much larger clone differs from it by one base. The DNA ends 3 residues before the CDR3 does, and the rest of the CDR3 is filled in from the germline J gene. The V and J genes are TRBV7-9 and TRBJ2-5; a possible D gene is TRBD1 (6 bases). Germline V gene lookup returns CDR1 SEHNR and CDR2 FQNEAQ (reference sequence). CDR3 length: 14 residues. The covered CDR3 bases are TGTGCCCGCAGCTACAGGGACGTGGTAGAGACC. Its protein is CARSYRDVVET. The full CDR3 protein reads CARSYRDVVETQYF.

This clone was seen repeatedly, ten times or more. The CDR3: CASSLAQGAGQPQHF. Partial CDR3 DNA: TGTGCCAGCAGCTTGGCGCAGGGGGCCGGTCAGCCC. The chain employs TRBV7-2 and TRBJ1-5; 8 bases line up with TRBD1. The read falls 3 residues short of the CDR3 end, and the missing part is taken from the germline J gene. The V gene end was trimmed by 3 bases and the J gene end by 6 bases; junction bases not matched to a gene: 7. There are 15 residues in the CDR3. CDR1 and CDR2 from the germline V gene are SGHTA and FQGNSA.